This is a list of T cell receptor beta chains from one sample in a study of T cells expressing NK-cell markers. TCRdb reanalyzed the 5' RACE reads and collapses them to one entry per CDR3 protein, without DNA. The table for this sample gives 5,500 to 7,500 distinct CDR3 sequences. What was sequenced was blood T cells: a sorted CD56 or NKG2C T cell subset, CD4+ or CD8+ T cells, or bulk PBMC T cells (not recorded which). Receptors were obtained from a man aged 18-70 years in good health. CDR3s include the opening cysteine and the closing phenylalanine or tryptophan. Some rows mark clone size as missing; the rest say once, few, many or name a class of expanded clone.

V gene	J gene	clone size	CDR3 protein
TRBV20-1	TRBJ2-5	medium-sized	CSARDQVAGDQETQYF
TRBV7-3	TRBJ2-1	NA	CASSKKGDLRDEQFF
TRBV11-2	TRBJ2-3	NA	CASSLGGVGRDTQYF
TRBV6-5	TRBJ2-7	NA	CASSRLAGAVGEQYF
TRBV6-5	TRBJ2-5	NA	CASSYSGGTGSETQYF
TRBV6-1	TRBJ2-1	NA	CASTGQAHNEQFF
TRBV15	TRBJ2-1	NA	CATSRFGQGANNEQFF
TRBV6-1	TRBJ1-1	NA	CASSERQHTEAFF
TRBV25-1	TRBJ1-5	NA	CASSEYNLRTDSNQPQHF
TRBV15	TRBJ2-1	NA	CATSMGQGEYNEQFF
TRBV6-4	TRBJ2-3	NA	CASSVSSGGTDTQYF
TRBV29-1	TRBJ1-5	NA	CSVEVTESSPQHF
TRBV27	TRBJ1-4	NA	CASSPIILGTNEKLFF
TRBV10-3	TRBJ2-5	NA	CAISVGTGDQETQYF
TRBV9	TRBJ2-3	NA	CASSVGSSPYGTRDRDTQYF
TRBV21-1	TRBJ2-7	NA	CASSKVDVYEQYF
TRBV6-5	TRBJ1-2	medium-sized	CASSPAVEGTNYGYTF
TRBV6-4	TRBJ2-6	NA	CASSEGGATGANVLTF
TRBV6-2/TRBV6-3	TRBJ2-2	NA	CASSAGTEPGELFF
TRBV20-1	TRBJ1-2	NA	CSARGSTGDYGYTF
TRBV12-3/TRBV12-4	TRBJ2-3	NA	CASSLVQSSSTDTQYF
TRBV7-9	TRBJ2-5	NA	CASGITLGATPPAQYF
TRBV6-2/TRBV6-3	TRBJ2-3	NA	CASTIGGATDTQYF
TRBV7-2	TRBJ1-6	NA	CASSSPDRAVNSPLHF
TRBV4-2	TRBJ2-1	NA	CASSQEVDAGGQDEQFF
TRBV6-5	TRBJ1-5	medium-sized	CASSSFWGISNQPQHF
TRBV6-4	TRBJ2-1	NA	CASSAGTGGFGEQFF
TRBV20-1	TRBJ2-1	NA	CSAQIGRLYNEQFF
TRBV6-5	TRBJ1-2	NA	CASTTNSDKFNYGYTF